What follows describes a single T cell receptor beta chain. The antigen is not known. The entry originates in a study of shared clonotypes between healthy human individuals. The study, taken as a whole, reports: Researchers sampled only blood; tissue repertoires likely differ. The study found lower generation probabilities in non-shared clonotypes than in those shared by all four donors.

Here immunoSEQ multiplex PCR was the method, and the copy in TCRdb shows in-frame clones only, minus some. The repertoire holds 400,000 or so clones, with 96% as singletons. CDR1 and CDR2 from the germline V gene are SNHLY and FYNNEI. CDR3 length: 17 residues. Trimming shortened V by 2 bases and J by 0 bases, and 14 bases separated the two germline ends. The chain couples TRBV2 to TRBJ2-1; D gene unclear. Sequencing was carried out using memory CD8+ T cells sorted from blood. Subset reported: CD45RO+ cells pooled with CCR7-negative TemRA cells. This receptor was obtained from a young man in good health. CDR3 in amino acids: CASSERVSAFSYNEQFF. The CDR3 DNA reads as TGTGCCAGCAGTGAAAGGGTGAGCGCCTTCTCCTACAATGAGCAGTTCTTC.